This is a list of T cell receptor beta chains from one sample in a study of vaccination and CD4 T cells after COVID-19. These TCRs' antigens remain unknown. TCRdb reanalysed the PCR reads using MiXCR and keeps one entry per CDR3 protein. The repertoire includes about 22,000 distinct CDR3 sequences, around 62% of them detected once, and 23% sits in the top ten. Here the sequenced sample was CD4+ T cells from blood, cultured in vitro, taken before SARS-CoV-2 vaccination. Receptors originate from a human donor who received a COVID-19 vaccine. Both conserved end residues are part of each CDR3. Each record gives: V gene, clone size, J gene, D gene, CDR3 protein, CDR3 DNA. A D gene is named only where the DNA matches it firmly. Size is omitted from some rows. Given values are once, few, many or a class for expanded clones.

v_gene: TRBV6-1; abundance: large; j_gene: TRBJ2-3; d_gene: TRBD2; CDR3aa: CASSPFTSGGDRTDTQYF; CDR3nt: TGTGCCAGCAGTCCATTCACTAGCGGGGGAGACCGCACAGATACGCAGTATTTT
v_gene: TRBV6-5; abundance: -; j_gene: TRBJ1-4; d_gene: -; CDR3aa: CASSYSGGMDEKLFF; CDR3nt: TGTGCCAGCAGTTACTCGGGGGGCATGGATGAAAAACTGTTTTTT
v_gene: TRBV20-1; abundance: -; j_gene: TRBJ2-2; d_gene: -; CDR3aa: CSARARGRTGELFF; CDR3nt: TGCAGTGCTAGAGCAAGGGGTAGGACCGGGGAGCTGTTTTTT
v_gene: TRBV20-1; abundance: few; j_gene: TRBJ2-3; d_gene: -; CDR3aa: CSASPGTLEDTQYF; CDR3nt: TGCAGTGCTAGCCCCGGGACTCTCGAAGATACGCAGTATTTT
v_gene: TRBV20-1; abundance: -; j_gene: TRBJ2-7; d_gene: TRBD2; CDR3aa: CSAEIAGSYEQYF; CDR3nt: TGCAGTGCTGAGATAGCGGGGAGCTACGAGCAGTACTTC
v_gene: TRBV6-1; abundance: -; j_gene: TRBJ1-2; d_gene: TRBD1; CDR3aa: CASSEYDREDYGYTF; CDR3nt: TGTGCCAGCAGTGAATATGACAGGGAGGACTATGGCTACACCTTC
v_gene: TRBV27; abundance: -; j_gene: TRBJ1-2; d_gene: -; CDR3aa: CASSLRQNYGYTF; CDR3nt: TGTGCCAGCAGTTTACGGCAAAACTATGGCTACACCTTC
v_gene: TRBV7-2; abundance: few; j_gene: TRBJ1-3; d_gene: -; CDR3aa: CASSLGGAASGNTIYF; CDR3nt: TGTGCCAGCAGCTTAGGTGGCGCAGCCTCTGGAAACACCATATATTTT
v_gene: TRBV6-5; abundance: few; j_gene: TRBJ1-1; d_gene: -; CDR3aa: CASSYSRRGSGGAFF; CDR3nt: TGTGCCAGCAGTTACTCACGGAGGGGGTCCGGGGGGGCTTTCTTT
v_gene: TRBV6-2/TRBV6-3; abundance: -; j_gene: TRBJ2-7; d_gene: TRBD2; CDR3aa: CASSYLGGTYEQYF; CDR3nt: TGTGCCAGCAGTTATCTCGGGGGGACCTACGAGCAGTACTTC
v_gene: TRBV11-3; abundance: -; j_gene: TRBJ2-2; d_gene: -; CDR3aa: CASSLSSTGELFF; CDR3nt: TGTGCCAGCAGCTTGAGCAGCACCGGGGAGCTGTTTTTT